Below, 32 T cell receptor beta chains from the same sample are listed, as sequenced in a study of T cell responses to AZD1222 COVID-19 vaccine. TCRdb keeps only in-frame clones here, not all; method: immunoSEQ multiplex PCR. The sample shows about 100,000 clones, 88% of them seen only once. The sample in question was peripheral blood, obtained on day 0 of AZD1222 vaccination. These receptors were collected from an adult in good health.

V gene TRBV5-1 combines with J gene TRBJ2-2; D is unclear. CDR3 size: 15 residues. Germline V gives CDR1 SGHRS, CDR2 YFSETQ. Trimming cost V 4 bases and J 0 bases, with 10 bases left between them. This CDR3 reads CASSPSYANTGELFF. Here the CDR3 DNA reads TGCGCCAGCAGCCCCAGCTACGCGAACACCGGGGAGCTGTTTTTT.

The gene calls are TRBV27 and TRBJ2-3; D is unclear. The V gene's germline CDR1 is MNHEY and CDR2 SMNVEV (reference sequence). V dropped 5 bases and J dropped 1 base, with 7 bases sitting between them. The CDR3 has 13 residues. CDR3 sequence reads: CASSLRRTDTQYF. CDR3 coding DNA: TGTGCCAGCAGTCTAAGGCGCACAGATACGCAGTATTTT.

The J gene is TRBJ1-1, the V gene TRBV30; D is possibly TRBD1 (6 bases). Per germline, CDR1 GTSNPN and CDR2 SVGIG (reference sequence). Deletions cut 4 bases from V and 5 bases from J, with 14 bases between. The CDR3 runs 13 residues. CDR3 amino acids: CAWTLRGGTEAFF. CDR3 coding DNA: TGTGCCTGGACCCTGAGGGGGGGGACTGAAGCTTTCTTT.

V gene TRBV13 combines with J gene TRBJ2-3; the match to TRBD2 covers 7 bases. The CDR3 extends over 13 amino acids. The V gene end was trimmed by 0 bases and the J gene end by 15 bases; junction bases not matched to a gene: 9. Germline V CDR1 and CDR2: PRHDT, FYEKMQ (reference sequence). For the CDR3, the DNA is TGTGCCAGCAGCTTAGGGGCTAGCGGTCGGGGATATTTT. Its protein is CASSLGASGRGYF.

V gene TRBV28 combines with J gene TRBJ1-2; TRBD1 might be the D (5 bases). V lost 1 base, J lost 8 bases, and 20 bases lay in between. CDR1 and CDR2 (germline): MDHEN, SYDVKM. The CDR3 runs 16 residues. CDR3 region: CASSLLGGAGAGGYTF. The CDR3 DNA is TGTGCCAGCAGTTTATTGGGGGGAGCGGGAGCAGGAGGCTACACCTTC.

This clone was observed a single time. The rearrangement uses TRBV27 and TRBJ2-2; TRBD2 matches at 9 bases. The J segment lost 4 bases and the V segment lost 7 bases, leaving 22 bases of the junction unmatched. CDR1 and CDR2 (germline): MNHEY, SMNVEV (reference sequence). The CDR3 totals 20 residues. CDR3 sequence reads: CASTSSPHSGSSFFTGELFF. The CDR3 DNA reads TGTGCCAGCACTTCTTCTCCCCATAGCGGGAGTTCTTTCTTCACCGGGGAGCTGTTTTTT.

The chain recombines TRBV6-5 with TRBJ1-2; possibly TRBD1 for D (5 bases). Trimming took off 8 bases at V and 2 bases at J, with 6 bases between the two ends. The CDR3 sequence is 11 residues long. Germline CDR1 reads MNHEY; CDR2 reads SVGAGI. CDR3 DNA: TGTGCCAGCGGGGGGAACTATGGCTACACCTTC. This encodes CASGGNYGYTF.

The V and J genes are TRBV24-1 and TRBJ2-5; 8 bases match TRBD2. The J segment lost 3 bases and the V segment lost 7 bases, leaving 6 bases of the junction unmatched. From germline, CDR1 is KGHDR and CDR2 SFDVKD. This CDR3 comprises 14 residues. In nucleotides, the CDR3 is TGTGCCACCAGCGTGCCGGGACTAGAAGAGACCCAGTACTTC. Its protein product is CATSVPGLEETQYF.

The rearrangement uses TRBV25-1 and TRBJ2-1, with D hard to call. The germline V and J ends were trimmed by 5 bases and 0 bases, with 5 bases remaining between them. Germline V lookup: CDR1 MGHDK, CDR2 SYGVNS. This CDR3 has 13 amino acids. Here the CDR3 reads CASSQSSYNEQFF. The CDR3 DNA sequence: TGTGCCAGCAGTCAGAGCTCCTACAATGAGCAGTTCTTC.

The V and J genes are TRBV10-2 and TRBJ2-1; TRBD1 is a possible D gene (5 bases). The CDR3 runs to 15 residues. Germline V CDR1 and CDR2: WSHSY, SAAADI. The V and J ends lost 1 base and 4 bases respectively, with 11 bases between them. CDR3 amino acids: CASSEWKGRYNEQFF. The CDR3 bases are TGCGCCAGCAGTGAGTGGAAGGGGCGATACAATGAGCAGTTCTTC.

The chain links TRBV7-9 to TRBJ1-2; the D gene is possibly TRBD1 (5 bases). Between the trimmed V and J ends, which lost 5 bases and 0 bases, there was a span of 13 bases. CDR1 is SEHNR, CDR2 FQNEAQ, per germline (reference sequence). The CDR3 is 15 residues long. CDR3 nucleotide sequence: TGTGCCAGCAGCACAACTCAGGGCTCTAACTATGGCTACACCTTC. Translation gives CASSTTQGSNYGYTF.

The chain has TRBV7-8 and TRBJ1-2, with 8 bases lining up with TRBD1. This CDR3 is built from 17 residues. Germline V gene data show CDR1 as SGHVS and CDR2 as FQNEAQ. V lost 4 bases, J lost 4 bases, and 14 bases stayed unmatched. CDR3 in amino acids: CASSSNPGQDPGYGYTF. The CDR3 nucleotides are TGTGCCAGCAGCTCGAACCCGGGACAGGATCCCGGCTATGGCTACACCTTC.

By proportion, this clone is medium-sized (0.01 to 0.1%). The gene calls are TRBV4-3 and TRBJ1-2; D remains unclear. CDR3 size: 17 residues. Deletions cut 0 bases from V and 6 bases from J, with 20 bases between. Germline V gene lookup returns CDR1 LGHNA and CDR2 YSLEER. CDR3 nucleotides: TGCGCCAGCAGCCAAGATAGCATCGGGCAGCCAGACGATGGCTACACCTTC. Translation gives CASSQDSIGQPDDGYTF.

The chain carries TRBV7-2 and TRBJ1-2; 8 nucleotides match TRBD1. V trimming: 1 base; J trimming: 1 base; junction bases outside the gene matches: 2. The CDR3 covers 15 residues. Germline V gene lookup returns CDR1 SGHTA and CDR2 FQGNSA. The CDR3 DNA follows: TGTGCCAGCAGCTTAGGGACAGGGATTAACTATGGCTACACCTTC. Protein product: CASSLGTGINYGYTF.

This chain connects TRBV19 to TRBJ1-1; 7 positions agree with TRBD1. CDR3 size: 14 residues. Germline lookup yields CDR1 LNHDA and CDR2 SQIVND (reference sequence). V lost 5 bases and J lost 6; bases outside the gene matches: 9. The CDR3 nucleotides read TGTGCCAGTAGTGAAGACAGGGCAGTCTCTGAAGCTTTCTTT. This codes for CASSEDRAVSEAFF.

The gene calls are TRBV6-2 or TRBV6-3 and TRBJ1-4, with a tentative D call TRBD1 (6 bases). Trimming took 0 bases from V and 8 from J, leaving 13 bases between them. Looked up from germline, CDR1 is MNHEY and CDR2 is SVGEGT. CDR3 length: 15 amino acids. CDR3 nucleotide sequence: TGTGCCAGCAGTTACTCATTCAGGAGGGGGGAAAAACTGTTTTTT. Encoded protein: CASSYSFRRGEKLFF.

The rearrangement links TRBV29-1 to TRBJ2-1; 9 bases fit TRBD2. CDR1 SQVTM and CDR2 ANQGSEA come from the germline V gene. V was clipped by 4 bases and J by 4 bases; unmatched bases: 8. The CDR3 covers 15 residues. In DNA form, the CDR3 reads TGCAGCGTTGGACGCGGGAGGGCGGGATACAATGAGCAGTTCTTC. It translates to CSVGRGRAGYNEQFF.

The genes are TRBV19 and TRBJ1-1, with a weak D call TRBD1 (5 bases). The germline CDR1 and CDR2 sequences are LNHDA and SQIVND (reference sequence). V lost 1 base and J lost 1, with 10 bases in between. The CDR3 has 15 amino acids. CDR3 sequence reads: CASSIATERNTEAFF. CDR3 sequence (DNA): TGTGCCAGTAGTATAGCGACAGAAAGGAACACTGAAGCTTTCTTT.

The chain couples TRBV28 to TRBJ1-1, with D possibly being TRBD1 (6 bases). The V gene's germline CDR1 is MDHEN and CDR2 SYDVKM. Trimming left V 5 bases short and J 2 bases short, with 12 bases between. There are 14 residues in the CDR3. CDR3 sequence (DNA): TGTGCCAGCAGTCCCCCGGACAGAAACACTGAAGCTTTCTTT. This codes for CASSPPDRNTEAFF.

The V call is TRBV24-1, the J call TRBJ1-3; unclear D gene. Trimming pared 7 bases from V and 0 bases from J, leaving 9 bases between. Germline V gene sequence: CDR1 KGHDR, CDR2 SFDVKD. The CDR3 has 14 amino acids. The CDR3 protein is CATSDGYSGNTIYF. CDR3 nucleotides: TGTGCCACCAGCGATGGTTACTCTGGAAACACCATATATTTT.

This clone was found a few times. V and J are TRBV6-2 or TRBV6-3 and TRBJ1-5, with D maybe TRBD1 (5 bases). Germline V lookup: CDR1 MNHEY, CDR2 SVGEGT. The CDR3 has 15 amino acids. V was cut by 2 bases and J by 3 bases, with 11 bases left in between. The CDR3 sequence is CASSYGGEDNQPQHF. Written as DNA, the CDR3 is TGTGCCAGCAGTTACGGGGGGGAGGACAATCAGCCCCAGCATTTT.

The CDR3 nucleotides are TGCGCCAGCAGCCAGGACCAGTGGACAGATACGCAGTATTTT. Translated, it gives CASSQDQWTDTQYF. The chain links TRBV4-1 to TRBJ2-3; D is uncertain. This CDR3 is built from 14 residues. Germline V CDR1 and CDR2: MGHRA, YSYEKL. Between the trimmed V and J ends, which lost 3 bases and 3 bases, there was a span of 10 bases.

This clone showed up just once. The chain couples TRBV19 to TRBJ1-3; TRBD1 might be the D (6 bases). Germline assignment: CDR1 LNHDA and CDR2 SQIVND (reference sequence). CDR3 length: 13 amino acids. Trimming took 3 bases from V and 4 from J, leaving 7 bases between them. The CDR3 spells CASSMGAGNTIYF. The CDR3, as DNA: TGTGCCAGTAGTATGGGGGCGGGAAACACCATATATTTT.

V usage is TRBV19 and J usage is TRBJ1-4, with 7 positions matching TRBD1. The germline V gene has CDR1 LNHDA and CDR2 SQIVND (reference sequence). V shed 4 bases and J 4 bases; nucleotides not matched to a gene: 3. This CDR3 spans 14 amino acids. As DNA, the CDR3 is TGTGCCAGTAGTAACAGGGGATTTAATGAAAAACTGTTTTTT. Translated: CASSNRGFNEKLFF.

The chain recombines TRBV7-2 with TRBJ2-3, with 10 bases aligning to TRBD2. CDR1 and CDR2 (germline): SGHTA, FQGNSA. The V segment lost 5 bases and the J segment 5 bases; nucleotides outside the gene matches: 4. This CDR3 contains 14 residues. CDR3 loop: CASSMGLALDTQYF. The CDR3 nucleotides are TGTGCCAGCAGCATGGGACTAGCGTTAGATACGCAGTATTTT.

In this sample, this clone turned up once. The chain links TRBV18 to TRBJ2-2; tentatively, D is TRBD2 (5 bases). Germline V lookup: CDR1 KGHSH, CDR2 LQKENI. CDR3 length equals 15 residues. The germline V and J ends were trimmed by 0 bases and 5 bases, with 10 bases remaining between them. The CDR3: CASSPPAGATGELFF. The DNA for the CDR3 is TGTGCCAGCTCACCACCTGCGGGTGCGACCGGGGAGCTGTTTTTT.

The genes are TRBV7-2 and TRBJ1-5; D unclear. The germline V gene has CDR1 SGHTA and CDR2 FQGNSA. The CDR3 is 15 residues long. Trimming removed 2 bases at V and 7 bases at J, with 15 bases between. CDR3 bases: TGTGCCAGCAGCTTATATGTGGGTCAAGGGCAGCCCCAGCATTTT. Translating it yields CASSLYVGQGQPQHF.

The CDR3 is CASSFGGDYMNTEAFF. Written as DNA, the CDR3 is TGCGCCAGCAGCTTTGGGGGGGACTATATGAACACTGAAGCTTTCTTT. The chain combines TRBV5-1 with TRBJ1-1, with D possibly being TRBD1 (5 bases). V was shortened by 2 bases and J by 0 bases, with 14 bases between the two germline ends. Germline CDR1 reads SGHRS; CDR2 reads YFSETQ. This CDR3 is 16 amino acids long.

This clone was counted a few times. This chain joins TRBV2 and TRBJ2-7; D is undetermined. The CDR3 extends over 12 amino acids. V was trimmed by 2 bases and J by 2 bases, leaving 4 bases between them. Germline lookup yields CDR1 SNHLY and CDR2 FYNNEI. CDR3: CASSERAYEQYF. The CDR3 coding sequence is TGTGCCAGCAGTGAAAGGGCCTACGAGCAGTACTTC.

This chain links TRBV29-1 with TRBJ2-1, with no clear D. Looked up from germline, CDR1 is SQVTM and CDR2 is ANQGSEA. Trimming removed 6 bases at V and 2 bases at J, with 17 bases between. The CDR3 is made up of 15 amino acids. As DNA, the CDR3 is TGCAGCGTCCCTCCTGGCCGCGGCCCCTACAATGAGCAGTTCTTC. Encoded protein: CSVPPGRGPYNEQFF.

The chain links TRBV5-1 to TRBJ1-5; D possibly corresponds to TRBD1 (6 bases). The CDR3 runs to 15 residues. Trimming shortened V by 0 bases and J by 2 bases, and 9 bases separated the two germline ends. CDR1 and CDR2 (germline): SGHRS, YFSETQ. The CDR3 DNA follows: TGCGCCAGCAGCTTGGTCGCAGGGGGCAATCAGCCCCAGCATTTT. Translating it yields CASSLVAGGNQPQHF.

This clone has a handful of counts. The gene calls are TRBV4-1 and TRBJ1-2, with 8 nucleotides matching TRBD1. CDR1 and CDR2 from the germline V gene are MGHRA and YSYEKL. This CDR3 has 15 amino acids. Trimming removed 4 bases from V and 2 bases from J; junction bases left unmatched: 6. This CDR3 reads CASSLGQGDNYGYTF. CDR3 DNA sequence: TGCGCCAGCAGCCTAGGACAGGGAGACAACTATGGCTACACCTTC.